In this sample, the clone carrying this TCR beta chain turned up a few times. Its antigen remains unidentified. The CDR3 covers 12 residues. Deletions cut 2 bases from V and 8 bases from J, with 9 bases between. CDR1 and CDR2 from the germline V gene are KGHSH and LQKENI. The donors were part of the roughly 120-subject validation cohort, which stood apart from the roughly 640-subject first cohort. TCRdb's table, derived via immunoSEQ multiplex PCR, lists solely in-frame clones and lacks some. The sample yields 150,000 to 180,000 clones, around nine tenths seen once. These data belong to a study of cytomegalovirus exposure and HLA in healthy donors. Study at large: The same platform was used for the 120 validation repertoires and the roughly 670 first-cohort repertoires, a later analysis reported.

Findings and limits, study-wide: Later, an analysis found that TCR clusters from the first cohort tended to co-occur in the roughly 120 validation repertoires.

This sequence originates from a young man in good health and CMV-seropositive. The rearrangement uses TRBV18 and TRBJ1-2; no definite D call. Sequencing used PBMCs. CDR3 amino acids: CASSPGQQGYTF. In DNA, the CDR3 is TGTGCCAGCTCACCAGGGCAGCAAGGCTACACCTTC.